Sequencing of this TCR beta chain was carried out in a study of neurological immune-mediated disorders. Points from the study as a whole: It was HTLV-1-associated myelopathy that showed the most TCR clonal expansion, while multiple sclerosis showed the least, falling below healthy controls.

Synthesis of cDNA was carried out by template-switch 5'RACE. The reaction used 10-nucleotide random UMIs. Over 200 million TCR-beta sequences from 15-18 subjects came out of each sequencing run. TCRdb analysed the 5' RACE reads with MiXCR anew, one entry per CDR3 protein. Among approximately 58,000 distinct CDR3 sequences listed, over 9.5% were seen once. The starting material, 2 million PBMCs stored at -80 C, gave rise to the unsorted libraries. CDR3 length equals 13 residues. The V and J ends lost 1 base and 7 bases respectively, with 13 bases between them. Germline V CDR1 and CDR2: DFQATT, SNEGSKA (reference sequence). This clonotype was recorded many times. Antigen: not known.

This sequence was found in a man between 60 and 75 years old in good health. Sequencing was carried out using PBMCs. This chain connects TRBV20-1 to TRBJ2-5, with D hard to call. CDR3 loop: CSARVSQIGTQYF. The CDR3 nucleotides read TGCAGTGCTAGAGTCTCTCAGATTGGGACCCAGTACTTC.